A selection of T cell receptor beta chains follows, all from one sample in a study of CD8 T cells in ankylosing spondylitis. TCRdb reprocessed the 5' RACE reads with MiXCR, giving one entry per CDR3 protein. The sample consists of 450,000 to 550,000 distinct CDR3 sequences, approximately 5% of them appearing once. Sequenced material: blood, either unsorted or a sorted T cell fraction (not recorded which). The source is a male donor with ankylosing spondylitis. The CDR3 runs from the conserved cysteine through the conserved F or W. Fields, in order: V gene, clone size, J gene, D gene, CDR3 protein, CDR3 DNA. D genes are given only for firm matches. Expanded clones are given a class, and other clones once, few, many or no size at all.

v_gene: TRBV5-1
abundance: many
j_gene: TRBJ2-3
d_gene: TRBD2
CDR3aa: CASSLTSGRRDTQYF
CDR3nt: TGCGCCAGCAGCCTGACTAGCGGGAGAAGAGATACGCAGTATTTT

v_gene: TRBV24-1
abundance: .
j_gene: TRBJ1-6
d_gene: .
CDR3aa: CATTATGTNSPLHF
CDR3nt: TGTGCCACCACAGCGACAGGAACCAATTCACCCCTCCACTTT

v_gene: TRBV12-3/TRBV12-4
abundance: many
j_gene: TRBJ2-5
d_gene: .
CDR3aa: CASSLRSIETQYF
CDR3nt: TGTGCCAGCAGTTTACGCTCCATCGAGACCCAGTACTTC

v_gene: TRBV20-1
abundance: many
j_gene: TRBJ1-6
d_gene: .
CDR3aa: CSARSGSTWEDSPLHF
CDR3nt: TGCAGTGCTAGATCGGGTTCAACCTGGGAAGATTCACCCCTCCACTTT

v_gene: TRBV20-1
abundance: many
j_gene: TRBJ2-7
d_gene: .
CDR3aa: CSARDPRAGEQYF
CDR3nt: TGCAGTGCTAGAGATCCTCGAGCTGGCGAGCAGTACTTC

v_gene: TRBV7-9
abundance: many
j_gene: TRBJ2-1
d_gene: .
CDR3aa: CASSLPLDHTRGF
CDR3nt: TGTGCCAGCAGCCTCCCCTTGGACCATACCCGAGGTTTC

v_gene: TRBV28
abundance: .
j_gene: TRBJ2-1
d_gene: .
CDR3aa: CASEGPYNEQFF
CDR3nt: TGTGCCTCTGAGGGCCCCTACAATGAGCAGTTCTTC

v_gene: TRBV29-1
abundance: many
j_gene: TRBJ2-5
d_gene: .
CDR3aa: CSVGRAYQETQYF
CDR3nt: TGCAGCGTTGGACGGGCGTACCAAGAGACCCAGTACTTC

v_gene: TRBV4-2
abundance: many
j_gene: TRBJ1-4
d_gene: TRBD1
CDR3aa: CASQGQGNEKLFF
CDR3nt: TGTGCCAGCCAGGGACAGGGGAATGAAAAACTGTTTTTT

v_gene: TRBV7-9
abundance: many
j_gene: TRBJ2-7
d_gene: .
CDR3aa: CASSLAGGDHEQYF
CDR3nt: TGTGCCAGCAGCTTGGCCGGGGGTGATCACGAGCAGTACTTC

v_gene: TRBV4-2
abundance: many
j_gene: TRBJ2-1
d_gene: .
CDR3aa: CASSQVAGGNYNEQFF
CDR3nt: TGTGCCAGCAGCCAAGTGGCGGGTGGGAACTACAATGAGCAGTTCTTC

v_gene: TRBV4-2
abundance: many
j_gene: TRBJ2-2
d_gene: TRBD1
CDR3aa: CASSQGQSPNTGELFF
CDR3nt: TGTGCCAGCAGCCAGGGACAGAGCCCGAACACCGGGGAGCTGTTTTTT

v_gene: TRBV27
abundance: .
j_gene: TRBJ2-1
d_gene: .
CDR3aa: CASTSDGRDTNEQFF
CDR3nt: TGTGCCAGCACTTCGGACGGCAGGGATACGAATGAGCAGTTCTTC

v_gene: TRBV10-3
abundance: many
j_gene: TRBJ2-7
d_gene: TRBD2
CDR3aa: CAISPGLVNYEQYF
CDR3nt: TGTGCCATCAGCCCGGGACTAGTAAACTACGAGCAGTACTTC

v_gene: TRBV5-8
abundance: many
j_gene: TRBJ2-3
d_gene: TRBD2
CDR3aa: CASSSPGLAGSDTQYF
CDR3nt: TGTGCCAGCAGCTCCCCGGGACTAGCGGGATCAGATACGCAGTATTTT

v_gene: TRBV5-1
abundance: many
j_gene: TRBJ1-5
d_gene: TRBD1
CDR3aa: CASSLEWDRGLQSPYSNQPQHF
CDR3nt: TGCGCCAGCAGCTTGGAGTGGGACAGGGGACTTCAAAGCCCTTATAGCAATCAGCCCCAGCATTTT

v_gene: TRBV29-1
abundance: many
j_gene: TRBJ2-5
d_gene: .
CDR3aa: CSVEDGQETQYF
CDR3nt: TGCAGCGTTGAGGACGGACAAGAGACCCAGTACTTC

v_gene: TRBV6-5
abundance: many
j_gene: TRBJ1-4
d_gene: .
CDR3aa: CASSYGGGTNEKLFF
CDR3nt: TGTGCCAGCAGTTACGGGGGGGGCACTAATGAAAAACTGTTTTTT

v_gene: TRBV5-1
abundance: .
j_gene: TRBJ2-3
d_gene: TRBD2
CDR3aa: CASSSKTSGGPGDTQYF
CDR3nt: TGCGCCAGCAGCTCCAAGACTAGCGGGGGCCCCGGGGATACGCAGTATTTT

v_gene: TRBV29-1
abundance: few
j_gene: TRBJ2-7
d_gene: .
CDR3aa: CSVGRGRVSYEQYF
CDR3nt: TGCAGCGTTGGTAGAGGCAGGGTCTCCTACGAGCAGTACTTC

v_gene: TRBV27
abundance: many
j_gene: TRBJ2-1
d_gene: TRBD1
CDR3aa: CASSITGGSYNEQFF
CDR3nt: TGTGCCAGCAGTATAACAGGGGGGTCCTACAATGAGCAGTTCTTC

v_gene: TRBV6-7
abundance: many
j_gene: TRBJ1-3
d_gene: .
CDR3aa: CPLPQPSSGNTIYF
CDR3nt: TGTCCCCTCCCACAGCCAAGCTCTGGAAACACCATATATTTT

v_gene: TRBV4-3
abundance: many
j_gene: TRBJ2-1
d_gene: .
CDR3aa: CASSQDTAQQFF
CDR3nt: TGCGCCAGCAGCCAAGATACCGCTCAACAGTTCTTC

v_gene: TRBV7-2
abundance: many
j_gene: TRBJ2-3
d_gene: .
CDR3aa: CASSKASTSTDTQYF
CDR3nt: TGTGCCAGCAGCAAAGCGAGTACTAGCACAGATACGCAGTATTTT

v_gene: TRBV20-1
abundance: many
j_gene: TRBJ1-5
d_gene: .
CDR3aa: CSARDRAGSQPQHF
CDR3nt: TGCAGTGCTAGAGACAGGGCAGGCTCCCAGCCCCAGCATTTT

v_gene: TRBV11-2
abundance: many
j_gene: TRBJ2-1
d_gene: TRBD2
CDR3aa: CASSPLAGGPSSYNEQFF
CDR3nt: TGTGCCAGCAGCCCACTAGCGGGGGGTCCGAGCTCCTACAATGAGCAGTTCTTC

v_gene: TRBV5-5
abundance: many
j_gene: TRBJ2-7
d_gene: .
CDR3aa: CASSFWSNYEQYF
CDR3nt: TGTGCCAGCAGCTTTTGGTCGAACTACGAGCAGTACTTC

v_gene: TRBV12-3/TRBV12-4
abundance: many
j_gene: TRBJ1-4
d_gene: TRBD1
CDR3aa: CASSLGDRGDEKLFF
CDR3nt: TGTGCCAGCAGTTTAGGGGACAGGGGGGATGAAAAACTGTTTTTT

v_gene: TRBV7-2
abundance: many
j_gene: TRBJ2-5
d_gene: TRBD2
CDR3aa: CASSPQQAGGRTQYF
CDR3nt: TGTGCCAGCAGCCCCCAACAAGCGGGGGGTAGGACCCAGTACTTC

v_gene: TRBV28
abundance: many
j_gene: TRBJ2-7
d_gene: .
CDR3aa: CASSFGGHEQYF
CDR3nt: TGTGCCAGCAGTTTTGGAGGCCACGAGCAGTACTTC

v_gene: TRBV6-5
abundance: few
j_gene: TRBJ2-3
d_gene: .
CDR3aa: CASSLSTGGTQYF
CDR3nt: TGTGCCAGCAGTCTCTCGACAGGAGGGACGCAGTATTTT